A single sample gave rise to the 11 T cell receptor beta chains below, sequenced in a study of blood T cell repertoires in COVID-19 (dated by TCRdb to 2020 to 2022). Receptor libraries were prepared by the immunoSEQ multiplex PCR assay. The source is immuneACCESS, and TCRdb retained only in-frame sequences with V and J called. Part of the clones is not carried over; for the studies checked, unresolved V genes explain less than half of this, and the remainder is unexplained. The sample table contains approximately 250,000 clones; only one count was recorded for approximately 81% of them. Over 0.95% of the sample comes from the top ten. Sequenced input: peripheral blood. Every receptor here comes from a man aged 40-55 years with acute or convalescent COVID-19.

The chain is built from TRBV5-6 and TRBJ1-1; D gene unclear. The CDR3 runs 13 residues. V was pared by 1 base and J by 1 base, with 5 bases between. The germline CDR1 and CDR2 sequences are SGHDT and YYEEEE. CDR3 sequence: CASSLRGNTEAFF. The CDR3 bases are TGTGCCAGCAGCTTGCGGGGGAACACTGAAGCTTTCTTT.

The gene calls are TRBV27 and TRBJ1-3; a weak D match, TRBD1 (5 bases). The CDR3 runs to 15 residues. Germline V lookup: CDR1 MNHEY, CDR2 SMNVEV (reference sequence). V shed 6 bases and J shed 2 bases, with 14 bases lying between them. CDR3 residues: CASSSTDFPGNTIYF. As DNA, the CDR3 is TGTGCCAGCAGCTCGACAGACTTTCCTGGAAACACCATATATTTT.

V is TRBV20-1 and J is TRBJ2-7, with TRBD2 identical over 15 bases. Germline lookup yields CDR1 DFQATT and CDR2 SNEGSKA (reference sequence). The CDR3 contains 18 residues. Trimming at V came to 3 bases and at J to 3 bases, leaving 12 bases not matched to a gene. DNA for the CDR3: TGCAGTGCTAGTCGGGCGCTCGGACTAGCGGGGGGGCACTACGAGCAGTACTTC. Amino acid sequence: CSASRALGLAGGHYEQYF.

This clone showed up just once. V gene TRBV25-1 combines with J gene TRBJ1-1; D not certain. Trimming pared 2 bases from V and 11 bases from J, leaving 21 bases between. The CDR3 runs 15 residues. Germline V gives CDR1 MGHDK, CDR2 SYGVNS. The CDR3, as DNA: TGTGCCAGCAGTGAACAAGGTCGGGAGCCCCTCTGGGCTTTCTTT. As protein: CASSEQGREPLWAFF.

This sequence joins TRBV6-5 and TRBJ2-3, with TRBD1 identical over 8 bases. The length of the CDR3 is 15 residues. The V gene's germline CDR1 is MNHEY and CDR2 SVGAGI. Trimming at V came to 4 bases and at J to 0 bases, leaving 3 bases not matched to a gene. In DNA form, the CDR3 reads TGTGCCAGCAGTTCTCGACAGGGGAGCACAGATACGCAGTATTTT. Protein: CASSSRQGSTDTQYF.

V and J are TRBV28 and TRBJ1-1; TRBD1 agrees at 7 bases. CDR1 and CDR2 (germline): MDHEN, SYDVKM. CDR3 size: 15 residues. With V trimmed by 6 bases and J by 2 bases, 9 bases remained unmatched. DNA of the CDR3: TGTGCCAGCAGACCCCGGGACAGAACAAACACTGAAGCTTTCTTT. Encoded protein: CASRPRDRTNTEAFF.

The V gene is TRBV5-1, the J gene TRBJ1-5; D call uncertain. This CDR3 region has 14 residues. CDR1 SGHRS and CDR2 YFSETQ come from the germline V gene. V shed 0 bases and J shed 3 bases, with 7 bases lying between them. This chain's CDR3 is CASSLGQPNQPQHF. The DNA of the CDR3 is TGCGCCAGCAGCTTGGGACAACCCAATCAGCCCCAGCATTTT.

The rearrangement uses TRBV29-1 and TRBJ1-1; 7 bases match TRBD1. V gave up 6 bases and J gave up 2 bases; unmatched junction bases: 6. The CDR3 is 13 amino acids. CDR1 is SQVTM, CDR2 ANQGSEA, per germline. The CDR3 DNA is TGCAGCGTGTCGGGACAGCAAAACACTGAAGCTTTCTTT. Amino acids: CSVSGQQNTEAFF.

The chain carries TRBV7-3 and TRBJ2-3; 9 bases agree with TRBD2. The CDR3 sequence is 14 residues long. The germline V gene has CDR1 SGHTA and CDR2 FQGTGA. The ends lost 3 bases at V and 3 bases at J; junction bases unmatched: 1. CDR3 coding DNA: TGTGCCAGCAGCTTGGGACTAGCAACAGATACGCAGTATTTT. Residues: CASSLGLATDTQYF.

V and J are TRBV11-2 and TRBJ2-5; D remains ambiguous. Trimming cost V 3 bases and J 4 bases, with 9 bases left between them. The CDR3 has 13 amino acids. Germline CDR1 SGHAT, CDR2 FQNNGV. The CDR3 coding sequence is TGTGCCAGCAGCTTTGGCGGTGGAGAGACCCAGTACTTC. This translates into CASSFGGGETQYF.

The J gene is TRBJ2-3, the V gene TRBV29-1; no clear D gene. Germline CDR1 is SQVTM and CDR2 is ANQGSEA. The CDR3 loop spans 14 amino acids. Trimming took off 2 bases at V and 2 bases at J, with 11 bases between the two ends. As DNA, the CDR3 is TGCAGCGTTGAAATAATAGCAAACACAGATACGCAGTATTTT. Translated, it gives CSVEIIANTDTQYF.